This T cell receptor (beta chain) was sequenced during a study of PD-L1 blockade in urothelial cancer. Study at large: Analyses used blood from 3 weeks (second dose) and 6 weeks after treatment start. A median blood sample held 141,255 T cells and 75,000 to 85,000 unique TCRs.

Synthetic TCR analog templates were spiked into all PCRs individually. TCRdb keeps only in-frame clones here, not all; method: immunoSEQ multiplex PCR. The sample has 15,000 to 20,000 clones; about 89% are singletons. Time point of the sample: pretreatment peripheral blood. The CDR3 has 16 amino acids. V was clipped by 8 bases and J by 0 bases, with 15 bases between them. Germline loops: CDR1 SGHRS, CDR2 YFSETQ. The chain carries TRBV5-1 and TRBJ2-6, with a weak D call TRBD1 (6 bases). This TCR came from a man in his 70s with urothelial cancer. Sequenced here: PBMCs, sampled around atezolizumab (anti-PD-L1) treatment. The DNA of the CDR3 is TGCGCCAGTAGACAGGCCCCGCGCTCTGGGGCCAACGTCCTGACTTTC. Encoded protein: CASRQAPRSGANVLTF.